This entry concerns a single T cell receptor beta chain. Antigen unknown. Method: immunoSEQ multiplex PCR; TCRdb's copy keeps in-frame clones and lacks some. The sample has 150,000 to 250,000 clones, 80% to 95% seen once. This entry is derived from a study of T cell responses to AZD1222 COVID-19 vaccine. Overall study results and limits: Repertoire sampling happened only post peak T cell response. Clonal diversity was possibly underestimated, and the donors were mostly white British, with more females.

The CDR3 length is 13 residues. This receptor was identified in an adult who received the AZD1222 COVID-19 vaccine. Sequencing was performed on peripheral blood, taken 28 days after the second AZD1222 dose. The chain joins TRBV12-3 or TRBV12-4 to TRBJ2-1, with 7 bases that match TRBD1. The CDR3 DNA reads TGTGCTTCAACGGGGTGGGACAGTGGAGATAAGTTCTTC. Protein: CASTGWDSGDKFF.